Shown below are 20 T cell receptor beta chains from a single sample sequenced in a study of cytomegalovirus exposure and HLA in healthy donors. Primers: 60 Vbeta forward and 13 Jbeta reverse. Profiling relied on immunoSEQ multiplex PCR, and the TCRdb table lists in-frame clones only, not all of them. In the table there are 100,000 or so clones, about 69% of which are singletons. Sequenced input: PBMCs. Receptor source: a man in his forties or fifties in good health and CMV-seronegative.

This clone was detected only a few times. The chain uses TRBV29-1 and TRBJ1-2; D not resolved. V lost 3 bases, J lost 4 bases, and 12 bases lay in between. CDR3 size: 13 residues. From germline, CDR1 is SQVTM and CDR2 ANQGSEA. CDR3: CSVDDARTYGYTF. As DNA, the CDR3 is TGCAGCGTTGATGATGCCAGAACCTATGGCTACACCTTC.

A note on this clone: A junction end diverges from the germline sequence, so it may reflect a read error. The rearrangement joins TRBV7-9 to TRBJ1-5; TRBD1 might be the D (5 bases). The CDR3 spans 12 residues. CDR1 SEHNR and CDR2 FQNEAQ come from the germline V gene (reference sequence). The CDR3 DNA sequence: TGTTCCAGCAGCTTAGATACAGGCCCCGGGCATTTT. Translated: CSSSLDTGPGHF.

The CDR3 DNA sequence: TGTGCCAGCAATCGTCCGGGACAGATGAACACTGAAGCTTTCTTT. Translating gives CASNRPGQMNTEAFF. The V call is TRBV28, the J call TRBJ1-1; 7 bases are shared with TRBD1. The ends lost 7 bases at V and 0 bases at J; junction bases unmatched: 8. This CDR3 has 15 amino acids. The germline V gene encodes CDR1 MDHEN and CDR2 SYDVKM.

The chain couples TRBV19 to TRBJ2-7; no clear D. This CDR3 comprises 16 residues. Per the germline V gene, CDR1 is LNHDA and CDR2 is SQIVND (reference sequence). V lost 3 bases and J lost 1, with 16 bases in between. The CDR3 DNA follows: TGTGCCAGTAGTATTTCCCTGCGGCTTAAATCCTACGAGCAGTACTTC. Translation: CASSISLRLKSYEQYF. The whole variable domain, remainder taken from reference TRBV19 and TRBJ2-7, is DGGITQSPKYLFRKEGQNVTLSCEQNLNHDAMYWYRQDPGQGLRLIYYSQIVNDFQKGDIAEGYSVSREKKESFPLTVTSAQKNPTAFYLCASSISLRLKSYEQYFGPGTRLTVT.

The V gene is TRBV4-1, the J gene TRBJ2-5; a weak D match, TRBD1 (6 bases). The CDR3 has 16 residues. Looked up from germline, CDR1 is MGHRA and CDR2 is YSYEKL. V gave up 1 base and J gave up 4 bases, with 16 bases separating them. In DNA form, the CDR3 reads TGCGCCAGCAGCCAAGTATCGGGACACTTTGTAGAGACCCAGTACTTC. Residues: CASSQVSGHFVETQYF.

This clone was found once. The rearrangement joins TRBV28 to TRBJ1-4, with 8 bases that match TRBD1. The CDR3 spans 13 residues. From germline, CDR1 is MDHEN and CDR2 SYDVKM. The V segment lost 5 bases and the J segment 9 bases; nucleotides outside the gene matches: 5. CDR3 in DNA: TGTGCCAGCAGTGGGGACAGGTGGCAAAAACTGTTTTTT. This gives the protein CASSGDRWQKLFF.

The rearrangement uses TRBV5-6 and TRBJ1-4; D may be TRBD1 (5 bases). CDR3 length: 15 residues. V lost 4 bases and J 0 bases, leaving 10 bases between the germline ends. Germline V gene lookup returns CDR1 SGHDT and CDR2 YYEEEE. The CDR3 DNA reads TGTGCCAGCAGCCAAACAGGCTCAACTAATGAAAAACTGTTTTTT. It specifies CASSQTGSTNEKLFF.

This clone was seen a single time. The chain links TRBV7-8 to TRBJ2-7; 8 bases match TRBD2. The CDR3 runs to 17 residues. In germline, CDR1 is SGHVS, CDR2 FQNEAQ. J lost 7 bases, V lost 1 base, and 15 bases had no gene match. CDR3 sequence: CASSLGVSGATFREQYF. The CDR3 DNA sequence: TGTGCCAGCAGCTTAGGTGTTAGCGGGGCAACTTTTAGGGAGCAGTACTTC.

The rearrangement uses TRBV2 and TRBJ2-5; TRBD2 aligns across 11 bases. The CDR3 covers 16 residues. Germline V gene sequence: CDR1 SNHLY, CDR2 FYNNEI. J lost 5 bases, V lost 4 bases, and 9 bases had no gene match. CDR3 nucleotides: TGTGCCAGCAGTGGCCGTAGCGGGGGGGTACTGGAGACCCAGTACTTC. Its protein product is CASSGRSGGVLETQYF.

Of note for this clone: Distinct nucleotide sequences in the sample also encode this CDR3. The chain combines TRBV7-6 with TRBJ1-1; D possibly corresponds to TRBD1 (6 bases). The V gene lost 5 bases and the J gene lost 1 base, with 11 bases spanning the gap. Germline V gene sequence: CDR1 SGHVS, CDR2 FNYEAQ. The CDR3 consists of 14 residues. The CDR3, as DNA: TGTGCCAGCAGCCCGCGAGGGGGGAACACTGAAGCTTTCTTT. Translated: CASSPRGGNTEAFF.

A few counts support this clone. The chain uses TRBV5-1 and TRBJ2-1; a weak D match, TRBD2 (6 bases). The CDR3 totals 15 residues. Germline CDR1 SGHRS, CDR2 YFSETQ. V was shortened by 4 bases and J by 4 bases, with 15 bases between the two germline ends. CDR3 DNA: TGCGCCAGCAGCGTTACCGGGACTGAATACAATGAGCAGTTCTTC. It yields the protein CASSVTGTEYNEQFF.

Regarding this clone: The same CDR3 can be traced to other DNA sequences in this sample. The CDR3 DNA sequence: TGTGCCACCAGCAGAGGTTCTAGGGGACTTGCCTACGAGCAGTACTTC. It translates to CATSRGSRGLAYEQYF. The chain recombines TRBV15 with TRBJ2-7; D might be TRBD2 (6 bases). The CDR3 is 16 amino acids. Trimming stripped 1 base from V and 2 bases from J, with 15 bases between. Germline V gene data show CDR1 as LNHNV and CDR2 as YYDKDF (reference sequence).

This chain links TRBV4-3 with TRBJ1-2; 8 bases map to TRBD1. Per the germline V gene, CDR1 is LGHNA and CDR2 is YSLEER. This CDR3 contains 15 residues. The V gene end was trimmed by 0 bases and the J gene end by 4 bases; junction bases not matched to a gene: 4. The CDR3 DNA is TGCGCCAGCAGCCAAGAGGCAGGGGGCGGCTATGGCTACACCTTC. Translating gives CASSQEAGGGYGYTF.

This chain links TRBV30 with TRBJ2-2; D may be TRBD1 (5 bases). Per germline, CDR1 GTSNPN and CDR2 SVGIG (reference sequence). The V gene lost 4 bases and the J gene lost 0 bases, with 9 bases spanning the gap. There are 14 residues in the CDR3. Here the CDR3 reads CAWIDRANTGELFF. Here the CDR3 DNA reads TGTGCCTGGATTGACAGAGCGAACACCGGGGAGCTGTTTTTT.

The rearrangement joins TRBV4-1 to TRBJ1-1, with no clear D. The V and J ends lost 0 bases and 0 bases respectively, with 8 bases between them. CDR3 length equals 15 residues. Germline CDR1 reads MGHRA; CDR2 reads YSYEKL. The DNA of the CDR3 is TGCGCCAGCAGCCAAGATGGGCAGGTGAACACTGAAGCTTTCTTT. Translating gives CASSQDGQVNTEAFF.

V is TRBV29-1 and J is TRBJ1-5, with TRBD1 matching over 10 bases. The CDR3 runs to 17 residues. With 4 bases clipped from V and 2 bases from J, the junction kept 11 bases outside the gene matches. The germline CDR1 and CDR2 sequences are SQVTM and ANQGSEA. The CDR3 is CSVGTGGWQGGNQPQHF. The CDR3 bases are TGCAGCGTTGGGACAGGGGGATGGCAAGGGGGCAATCAGCCCCAGCATTTT.

This clone was picked up a small number of times. V gene TRBV28 combines with J gene TRBJ1-2; D unresolved. With 6 bases removed from V and 3 bases from J, the gap between germline ends came to 5 bases. CDR3 length: 11 amino acids. CDR1 and CDR2 from the germline V gene are MDHEN and SYDVKM. CDR3 nucleotide sequence: TGTGCCAGCAGGAGGGACTATGGCTACACCTTC. This encodes CASRRDYGYTF.

This chain links TRBV19 with TRBJ2-2; TRBD2 matches 14 bases. The CDR3 contains 18 residues. Germline CDR1 and CDR2: LNHDA and SQIVND (reference sequence). The trim removed 6 bases at V and 3 bases at J, leaving 9 bases unmatched. The CDR3 loop reads CASSPGLAGAVDTGELFF. The CDR3 region has the DNA TGTGCCAGTAGCCCGGGACTAGCGGGAGCGGTTGACACCGGGGAGCTGTTTTTT.

With respect to this clone: Within the sample, other DNA sequences also encode this same CDR3. This chain joins TRBV7-9 and TRBJ2-7, with 8 bases that match TRBD1. The V and J ends lost 3 bases and 0 bases, in that order; junction bases with no gene match: 4. The CDR3 extends over 15 amino acids. Germline V CDR1 and CDR2: SEHNR, FQNEAQ (reference sequence). CDR3 in DNA: TGTGCCAGCAGCTTGAGGCAGGGGGCCTCCTACGAGCAGTACTTC. It codes for CASSLRQGASYEQYF.

The chain links TRBV10-3 to TRBJ2-3, with 9 bases lining up with TRBD1. The CDR3 totals 18 residues. J lost 3 bases, V lost 0 bases, and 10 bases had no gene match. CDR1 ENHRY and CDR2 SYGVKD come from the germline V gene. CDR3 protein: CAISESNPWGQGTDTQYF. CDR3 DNA: TGTGCCATCAGTGAGTCGAATCCATGGGGACAGGGTACAGATACGCAGTATTTT.